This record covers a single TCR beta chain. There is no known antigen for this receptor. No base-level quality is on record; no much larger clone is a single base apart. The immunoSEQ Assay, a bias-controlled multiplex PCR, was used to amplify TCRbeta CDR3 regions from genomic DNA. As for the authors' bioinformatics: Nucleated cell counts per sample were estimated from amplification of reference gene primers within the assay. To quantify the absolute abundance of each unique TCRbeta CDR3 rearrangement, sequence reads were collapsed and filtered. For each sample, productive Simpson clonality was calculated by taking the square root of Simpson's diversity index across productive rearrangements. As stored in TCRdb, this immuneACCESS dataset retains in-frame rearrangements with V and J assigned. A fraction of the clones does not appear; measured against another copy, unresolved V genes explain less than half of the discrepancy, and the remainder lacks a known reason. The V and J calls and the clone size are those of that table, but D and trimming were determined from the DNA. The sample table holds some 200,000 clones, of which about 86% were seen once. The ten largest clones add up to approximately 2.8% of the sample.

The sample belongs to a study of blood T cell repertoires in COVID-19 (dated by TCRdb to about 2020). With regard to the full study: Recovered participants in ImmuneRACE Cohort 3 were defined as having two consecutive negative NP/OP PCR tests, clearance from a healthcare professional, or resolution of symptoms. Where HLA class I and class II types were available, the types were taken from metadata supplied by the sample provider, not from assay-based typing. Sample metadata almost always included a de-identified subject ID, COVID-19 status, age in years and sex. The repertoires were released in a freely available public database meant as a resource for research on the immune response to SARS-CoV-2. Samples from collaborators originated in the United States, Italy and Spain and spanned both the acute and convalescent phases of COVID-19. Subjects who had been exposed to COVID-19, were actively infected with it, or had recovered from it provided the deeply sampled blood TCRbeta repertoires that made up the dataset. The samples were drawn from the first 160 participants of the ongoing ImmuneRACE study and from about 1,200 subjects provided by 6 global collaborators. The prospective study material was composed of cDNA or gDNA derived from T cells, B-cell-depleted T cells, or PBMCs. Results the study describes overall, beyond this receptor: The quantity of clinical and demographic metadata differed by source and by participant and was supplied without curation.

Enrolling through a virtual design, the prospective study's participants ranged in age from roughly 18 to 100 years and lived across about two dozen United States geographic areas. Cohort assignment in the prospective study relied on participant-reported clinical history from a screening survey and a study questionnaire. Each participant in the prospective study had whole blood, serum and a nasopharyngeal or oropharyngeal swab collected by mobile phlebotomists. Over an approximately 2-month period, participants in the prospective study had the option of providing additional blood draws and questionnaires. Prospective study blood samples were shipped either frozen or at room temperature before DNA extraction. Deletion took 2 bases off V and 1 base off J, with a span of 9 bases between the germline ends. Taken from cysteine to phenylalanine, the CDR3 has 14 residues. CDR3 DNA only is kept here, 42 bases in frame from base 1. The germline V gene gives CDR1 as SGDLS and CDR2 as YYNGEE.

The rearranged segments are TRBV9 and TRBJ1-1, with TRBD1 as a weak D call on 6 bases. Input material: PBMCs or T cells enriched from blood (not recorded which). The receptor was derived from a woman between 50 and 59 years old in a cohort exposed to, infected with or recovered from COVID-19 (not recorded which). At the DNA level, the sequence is TGTGCCAGCAGCGTCGGACAGAAGAACACTGAAGCTTTCTTT. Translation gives CASSVGQKNTEAFF.